This passage covers 2 T cell receptor beta chains from one sample sequenced in a study of chemoradiotherapy in HPV16-positive cancers. Produced via immunoSEQ multiplex PCR; TCRdb's table is partial and in-frame only. The profile covers under 70,000 clones, with over 85% appearing a single time and under 3.5% taken by the ten largest. The sample in question was blood, obtained from a patient who underwent chemoradiotherapy. The origin of the receptors is a human donor with HPV-associated anogenital cancer.

The rearrangement joins TRBV7-9 to TRBJ1-2; D perhaps matches TRBD1 (5 bases). V was cut by 2 bases and J by 2 bases, with 21 bases left in between. The CDR3 has 18 amino acids. Germline V gives CDR1 SEHNR, CDR2 FQNEAQ (reference sequence). The CDR3 loop is CASSLLRGTDEPNYGYTF. CDR3 bases: TGTGCCAGCAGCTTATTACGTGGGACCGACGAGCCCAACTATGGCTACACCTTC.

The chain couples TRBV4-1 to TRBJ2-2, with D possibly being TRBD1 (5 bases). CDR1 MGHRA and CDR2 YSYEKL come from the germline V gene. V gave up 2 bases and J gave up 7 bases, with 14 bases separating them. CDR3 length equals 15 residues. This CDR3 reads CASSQSSGSGGELFF. The CDR3 DNA follows: TGCGCCAGCAGCCAATCTTCAGGGTCCGGCGGGGAGCTGTTTTTT.